Listed here is a single TCR beta chain. Original analysis: Amplification from reference gene primers served as the basis for estimated nucleated cell counts. TCRdb's copy holds only in-frame clones and misses some; the assay was immunoSEQ multiplex PCR. That table gives V, J and clone size, and the DNA gave D and trimming. In the table there are under 300,000 clones, about 80% of which are singletons. The CDR3 totals 14 residues. Germline values: CDR1 MNHEY, CDR2 SVGAGI. With V trimmed by 3 bases and J by 1 base, 1 base remained unmatched. The data stem from a study of blood T cell repertoires in COVID-19. Residents of over 20 US areas, aged about 18 to 95 years, made up the participants. Each participant's cohort was designated according to participant-reported clinical history.

The material sequenced was PBMCs or T cells enriched from blood (not recorded which). The rearrangement joins TRBV6-5 to TRBJ1-1, with TRBD1 matching over 8 bases. This receptor was identified in a man between 40 and 49 years old who had recovered from COVID-19. The DNA of the CDR3 is TGTGCCAGCAGTTATACAGGGGGGAACACTGAAGCTTTCTTT. It codes for CASSYTGGNTEAFF.